Following are 23 T cell receptor beta chains from one sample sequenced in a study of early T cells in non-severe SARS-CoV-2 infection. One entry per CDR3 protein, called by TCRdb with MiXCR from the 5' RACE reads. The sample has tens of thousands of distinct CDR3 sequences; roughly 5.6% are singletons. The sample here was whole blood, taken at baseline. These receptors were obtained from an adult who was a healthcare worker with PCR-confirmed SARS-CoV-2 infection or an uninfected control (not recorded which).

This sequence joins TRBV20-1 and TRBJ2-3, with 7 bases identical to TRBD2. The germline V gene has CDR1 DFQATT and CDR2 SNEGSKA (reference sequence). The CDR3 totals 14 residues. J was trimmed by 3 bases and V by 6 bases; bases with no gene match: 9. DNA for the CDR3: TGCAGTGCGGGGGGGATAAGCCTGACAGATACGCAGTATTTT. This gives the protein CSAGGISLTDTQYF.

V is TRBV6-2 or TRBV6-3 and J is TRBJ2-3, with D perhaps TRBD2 (6 bases). Germline CDR1 reads MNHEY; CDR2 reads SVGEGT. This CDR3 is 13 amino acids long. Trimming shortened V by 4 bases and J by 6 bases, and 11 bases separated the two germline ends. This CDR3 is CASSSRERDTQYF. The DNA of the CDR3 is TGTGCCAGCAGTTCCCGGGAGCGGGATACGCAGTATTTT.

This clonotype was detected a few times. V gene TRBV7-3 combines with J gene TRBJ2-3, with D perhaps matching TRBD1 (5 bases). The CDR3 runs 17 residues. The V and J ends lost 1 base and 0 bases respectively, with 14 bases between them. Germline V gives CDR1 SGHTA, CDR2 FQGTGA. CDR3: CASSLRQSATSTDTQYF. Written as DNA, the CDR3 is TGTGCCAGCAGCTTAAGACAGTCTGCCACTAGCACAGATACGCAGTATTTT. The full variable domain, rest sourced from reference TRBV7-3 and TRBJ2-3, is GAGVSQTPSNKVTEKGKYVELRCDPISGHTALYWYRQSLGQGPEFLIYFQGTGAADDSGLPNDRFFAVRPEGSVSTLKIQRTERGDSAVYLCASSLRQSATSTDTQYFGPGTRLTVL.

A few counts support this clonotype. V and J are TRBV18 and TRBJ2-3; D is possibly TRBD1 (6 bases). CDR1 is KGHSH, CDR2 LQKENI, per germline. This CDR3 has 16 amino acids. V gave up 0 bases and J gave up 4 bases, with 14 bases separating them. The CDR3 region is CASSPPRAGVADTQYF. The CDR3 nucleotides read TGTGCCAGCTCACCACCTCGGGCAGGGGTCGCAGATACGCAGTATTTT.

This clonotype was detected a few times. The chain recombines TRBV7-9 with TRBJ1-1; 7 bases match TRBD1. The CDR3 has 14 amino acids. The germline V gene has CDR1 SEHNR and CDR2 FQNEAQ (reference sequence). Germline trimming cut 5 bases from V and 8 bases from J; bases unmatched to any gene: 11. CDR3 loop: CASSGFRQGIEAFF. The CDR3 bases are TGTGCCAGCAGCGGGTTTAGACAGGGAATAGAAGCTTTCTTT.

This clonotype has only a few counts. The chain couples TRBV21-1 to TRBJ2-7; the tabulated D call, TRBD1, remains unverified against the DNA. TRBV21-1 is a known pseudogene. The CDR3 is 16 amino acids. The CDR3 protein is CASSKAAGQGSYEQYF. The DNA of the CDR3 is TGTGCCAGCAGCAAAGCGGCCGGACAGGGTTCCTACGAGCAGTACTTC.

The chain couples TRBV3-1 to TRBJ2-1; TRBD1 is a possible D gene (7 bases). The CDR3 spans 15 residues. Deletions cut 4 bases from V and 2 bases from J, with 12 bases between. CDR1 and CDR2 (germline): LGHDT, YNNKEL (reference sequence). In nucleotides, the CDR3 is TGTGCCAGCAGCCCCAGGGGGACTCCCTACAATGAGCAGTTCTTC. It yields the protein CASSPRGTPYNEQFF.

By sample share, this clonotype is medium-sized (0.01 to 0.1%). The rearrangement joins TRBV19 to TRBJ2-1, with D uncertain. The CDR3 consists of 15 residues. V dropped 3 bases and J dropped 8 bases, with 17 bases sitting between them. CDR1 LNHDA and CDR2 SQIVND come from the germline V gene (reference sequence). The CDR3, as DNA: TGTGCCAGTAGTATCTCTCCGGACCCGTGGTATGAGCAGTTCTTC. Translation: CASSISPDPWYEQFF.

This clonotype has only a few counts. V usage is TRBV5-4 and J usage is TRBJ2-2, with 14 positions matching TRBD2. This CDR3 spans 16 amino acids. Losses at the gene ends were 3 bases for V and 6 bases for J; bases not matched to a gene: 4. Germline assignment: CDR1 SGHNT and CDR2 YYREEE (reference sequence). The CDR3 region is CASSSGLAGGPGELFF. Written as DNA, the CDR3 is TGTGCCAGCAGCTCCGGACTAGCGGGGGGCCCCGGGGAGCTGTTTTTT.

V is TRBV7-3 and J is TRBJ2-2; D is unclear. The germline CDR1 and CDR2 sequences are SGHTA and FQGTGA. Between the trimmed V and J ends, which lost 2 bases and 6 bases, there was a span of 4 bases. This CDR3 contains 12 residues. CDR3 protein: CASSLGAGELFF. DNA of the CDR3: TGTGCCAGCAGCTTAGGAGCCGGGGAGCTGTTTTTT.

Note on this clonotype: A junction end diverges from the germline sequence, so it may reflect a read error. The rearrangement uses TRBV19 and TRBJ1-4; D is unresolved. The germline V gene encodes CDR1 LNHDA and CDR2 SQIVND (reference sequence). The CDR3 has 14 amino acids. The CDR3 region has the DNA TGTGTCAGTAGTCGGAGGATGCCTAATGAAAAACTGTTTTTT. Amino acids: CVSSRRMPNEKLFF.

The sample holds many counts of this clonotype. This sequence joins TRBV12-3 or TRBV12-4 and TRBJ1-1; no firm D call. There are 13 residues in the CDR3. Trimming shortened V by 4 bases and J by 5 bases, and 11 bases separated the two germline ends. Here the CDR3 reads CASSSQGGTEAFF. The CDR3 DNA sequence: TGTGCCAGCAGTTCCCAAGGTGGGACTGAAGCTTTCTTT.

This clonotype was seen repeatedly, ten times or more. The V call is TRBV2, the J call TRBJ2-1, with 10 bases fitting TRBD2. The CDR3 sequence is 13 residues long. V lost 8 bases and J lost 10; bases outside the gene matches: 8. Germline V gene sequence: CDR1 SNHLY, CDR2 FYNNEI. CDR3 amino acids: CASQTALAGEQFF. The CDR3 nucleotides are TGTGCCAGCCAGACAGCACTAGCGGGGGAGCAGTTCTTC.

The genes are TRBV12-3 or TRBV12-4 and TRBJ2-7; D is perhaps TRBD1 (6 bases). The CDR3 sequence is 15 residues long. V shed 1 base and J shed 1 base, with 11 bases lying between them. CDR3: CASSLGQGISYEQYF. The CDR3 bases are TGTGCCAGCAGTTTAGGGCAGGGGATATCCTACGAGCAGTACTTC.

This clonotype was seen many times. The chain carries TRBV30 and TRBJ2-1; D may be TRBD2 (8 bases). Germline V CDR1 and CDR2: GTSNPN, SVGIG (reference sequence). Trimming removed 3 bases at V and 9 bases at J, with 24 bases between. The CDR3 spans 16 residues. This CDR3 is CAWRDPGTRGRGEQFF. The CDR3 bases are TGTGCCTGGAGGGACCCCGGGACTAGGGGGCGGGGTGAGCAGTTCTTC.

The V gene is TRBV2, the J gene TRBJ2-1; 8 positions match TRBD1. Germline CDR1 and CDR2: SNHLY and FYNNEI. With V trimmed by 2 bases and J by 5 bases, 5 bases remained unmatched. CDR3 length: 15 residues. CDR3 sequence: CASSETQGENNEQFF. DNA of the CDR3: TGTGCCAGCAGTGAAACACAGGGGGAAAACAATGAGCAGTTCTTC.

This clonotype was detected a few times. The chain recombines TRBV6-2 or TRBV6-3 with TRBJ1-1, with D possibly TRBD1 on 5 matching bases. Germline V gene data show CDR1 as MNHEY and CDR2 as SVGEGT. Trimming left V 4 bases short and J 3 bases short, with 6 bases between. The CDR3 is 12 residues long. DNA of the CDR3: TGTGCCAGCAGTTGGGGCTACACTGAAGCTTTCTTT. The encoded protein is CASSWGYTEAFF.

This clonotype occurred many times. The chain employs TRBV12-5 and TRBJ1-5; 10 bases line up with TRBD1. This CDR3 spans 15 amino acids. The germline CDR1 and CDR2 sequences are LGHNT and FRNRAP. Trimming at V came to 6 bases and at J to 11 bases, leaving 13 bases not matched to a gene. CDR3 nucleotides: TGTGCTAGTGGCGAACCCGGGACAGGGGCCTCATCCCAGCATTTT. As protein: CASGEPGTGASSQHF.

This clonotype was seen ten or more times. V and J are TRBV7-3 and TRBJ2-1; D assignment may be TRBD1 or TRBD2 (5 bases each). The V end lost 3 bases, the J end lost 9 bases, and 15 bases lay between the germline ends. Germline lookup yields CDR1 SGHTA and CDR2 FQGTGA. The CDR3 totals 14 residues. In DNA, the CDR3 is TGTGCCAGCAGCTTGATGTCCAGGGACGGTGAGCAGTTCTTC. Translated: CASSLMSRDGEQFF.

V is TRBV27 and J is TRBJ2-7; possible D gene TRBD2, 6 bases. The V end lost 4 bases, the J end lost 3 bases, and 16 bases lay between the germline ends. Germline V gene lookup returns CDR1 MNHEY and CDR2 SMNVEV (reference sequence). The CDR3 is made up of 15 amino acids. The DNA for the CDR3 is TGTGCCAGCAGTTCTGGAGCGGGTCCCCTCTACGAGCAGTACTTC. Translated: CASSSGAGPLYEQYF.

This clonotype has at least ten counts. The chain has TRBV12-3 or TRBV12-4 and TRBJ2-7, with 10 bases that match TRBD1. This CDR3 is 13 amino acids long. The V and J ends lost 6 bases and 7 bases, in that order; junction bases with no gene match: 6. CDR3 coding DNA: TGTGCCAGCAGGGAGACAGGGGGCCGGGAGCAGTACTTC. This encodes CASRETGGREQYF.

This clonotype was picked up many times. V usage is TRBV29-1 and J usage is TRBJ2-1; D is unresolved. The V end lost 4 bases, the J end lost 4 bases, and 8 bases lay between the germline ends. CDR1 is SQVTM and CDR2 is ANQGSEA in the germline V gene. The CDR3 is made up of 12 amino acids. CDR3 region: CSVVVGYNEQFF. CDR3 nucleotides: TGCAGCGTTGTCGTCGGATACAATGAGCAGTTCTTC.

This clonotype has more than one count but fewer than ten. The gene calls are TRBV7-2 and TRBJ2-7, with D uncertain. There are 11 residues in the CDR3. Trimming took 4 bases from V and 8 from J, leaving 9 bases between them. Germline V gives CDR1 SGHTA, CDR2 FQGNSA. The CDR3 DNA is TGTGCCAGCAGCTCAACCACGCAGCAGTACTTC. Its protein is CASSSTTQQYF.